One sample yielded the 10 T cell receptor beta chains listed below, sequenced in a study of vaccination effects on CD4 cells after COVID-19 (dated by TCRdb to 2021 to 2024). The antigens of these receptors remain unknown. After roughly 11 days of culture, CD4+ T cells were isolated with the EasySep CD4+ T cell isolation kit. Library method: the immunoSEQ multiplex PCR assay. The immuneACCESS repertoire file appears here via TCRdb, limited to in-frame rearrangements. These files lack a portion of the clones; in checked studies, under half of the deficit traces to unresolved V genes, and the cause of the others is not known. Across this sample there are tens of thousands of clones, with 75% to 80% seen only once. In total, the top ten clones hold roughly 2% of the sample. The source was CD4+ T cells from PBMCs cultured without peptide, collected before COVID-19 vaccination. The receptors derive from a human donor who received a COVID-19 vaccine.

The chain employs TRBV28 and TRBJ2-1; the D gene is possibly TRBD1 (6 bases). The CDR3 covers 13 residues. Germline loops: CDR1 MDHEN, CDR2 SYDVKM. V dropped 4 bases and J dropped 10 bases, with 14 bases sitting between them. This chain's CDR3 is CASSSHTQGEQFF. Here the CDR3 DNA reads TGTGCCAGCAGTTCTCACACTCAGGGGGAGCAGTTCTTC.

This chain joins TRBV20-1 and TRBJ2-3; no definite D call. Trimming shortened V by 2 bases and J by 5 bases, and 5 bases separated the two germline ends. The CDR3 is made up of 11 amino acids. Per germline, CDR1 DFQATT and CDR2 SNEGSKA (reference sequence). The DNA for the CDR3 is TGCAGTGCTAGACTGGGAGATACGCAGTATTTT. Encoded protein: CSARLGDTQYF.

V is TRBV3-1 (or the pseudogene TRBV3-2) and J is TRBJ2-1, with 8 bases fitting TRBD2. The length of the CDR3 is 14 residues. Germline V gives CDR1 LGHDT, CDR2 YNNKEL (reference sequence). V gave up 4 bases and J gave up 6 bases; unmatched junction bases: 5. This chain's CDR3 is CASSPWTSRNEQFF. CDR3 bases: TGTGCCAGCAGCCCCTGGACTAGCCGCAATGAGCAGTTCTTC.

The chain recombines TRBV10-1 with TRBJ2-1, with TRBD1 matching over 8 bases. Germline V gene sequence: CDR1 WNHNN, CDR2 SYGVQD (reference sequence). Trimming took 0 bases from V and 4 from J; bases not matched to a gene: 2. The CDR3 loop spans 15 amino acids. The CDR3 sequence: CASSESGQGYNEQFF. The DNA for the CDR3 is TGCGCCAGCAGTGAGTCCGGACAGGGATACAATGAGCAGTTCTTC.

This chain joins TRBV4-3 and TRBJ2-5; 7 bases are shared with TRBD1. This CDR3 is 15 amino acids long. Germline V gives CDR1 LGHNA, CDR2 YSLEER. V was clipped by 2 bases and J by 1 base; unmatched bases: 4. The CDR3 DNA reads TGCGCCAGCAGCCAATCTGGGACAGCCCAAGAGACCCAGTACTTC. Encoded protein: CASSQSGTAQETQYF.

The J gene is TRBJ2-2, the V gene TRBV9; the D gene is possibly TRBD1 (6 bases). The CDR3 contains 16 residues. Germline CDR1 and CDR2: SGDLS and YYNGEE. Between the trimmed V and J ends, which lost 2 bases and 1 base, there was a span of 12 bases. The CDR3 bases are TGTGCCAGCAGCGTTATAAGCAGGGGGAACACCGGGGAGCTGTTTTTT. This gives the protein CASSVISRGNTGELFF. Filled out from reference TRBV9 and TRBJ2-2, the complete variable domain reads DSGVTQTPKHLITATGQRVTLRCSPRSGDLSVYWYQQSLDQGLQFLIQYYNGEERAKGNILERFSAQQFPDLHSELNLSSLELGDSALYFCASSVISRGNTGELFFGEGSRLTVL.

The CDR3 DNA follows: TGTGCCAGCAGCTTAGCCCTTGGGACATTCTCTAGCACAGATACGCAGTATTTT. Its translation is CASSLALGTFSSTDTQYF. The chain combines TRBV11-2 with TRBJ2-3, with a tentative D call TRBD1 (6 bases). The germline CDR1 and CDR2 sequences are SGHAT and FQNNGV. The CDR3 totals 18 residues. The V end was cut by 1 base, the J end by 0 bases, with 17 bases between.

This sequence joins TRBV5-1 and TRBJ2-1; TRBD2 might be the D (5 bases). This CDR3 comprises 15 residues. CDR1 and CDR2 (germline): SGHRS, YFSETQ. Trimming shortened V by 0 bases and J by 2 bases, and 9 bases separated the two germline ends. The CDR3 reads CASSLEPGTYNEQFF. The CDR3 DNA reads TGCGCCAGCAGCTTGGAGCCGGGAACCTACAATGAGCAGTTCTTC.

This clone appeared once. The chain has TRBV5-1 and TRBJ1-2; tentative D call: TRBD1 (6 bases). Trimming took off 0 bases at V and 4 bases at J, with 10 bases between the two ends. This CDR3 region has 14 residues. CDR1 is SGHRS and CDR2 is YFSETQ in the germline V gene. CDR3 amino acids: CASSLVGAFYGYTF. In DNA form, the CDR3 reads TGCGCCAGCAGCTTGGTGGGGGCTTTCTATGGCTACACCTTC.

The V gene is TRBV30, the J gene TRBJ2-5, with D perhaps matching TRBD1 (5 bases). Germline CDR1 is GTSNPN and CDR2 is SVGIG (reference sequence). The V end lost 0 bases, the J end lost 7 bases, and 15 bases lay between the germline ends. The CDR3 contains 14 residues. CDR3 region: CAWSVARPTGTQYF. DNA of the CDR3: TGTGCCTGGAGTGTGGCCCGGCCAACAGGGACCCAGTACTTC.